This T cell receptor (beta chain) was sequenced during a study of CD8+ T cells in alopecia areata. Punch biopsies of lesional scalp, plus peripheral blood, were taken from alopecia areata patients. The germline V gene encodes CDR1 SQVTM and CDR2 ANQGSEA. Trimming cost V 3 bases and J 4 bases, with 8 bases left between them. This CDR3 region has 12 residues. cDNA reverse transcribed from extracted RNA served as the sequencing template. Clones were sequenced by immunoSEQ multiplex PCR, and TCRdb holds only the in-frame ones, with some missing. The sample includes about 190,000 clones, over 50% of them seen just once. In this sample, this clone turned up a few times.

Sequencing was performed on CD4+ T cells sorted from blood, taken at week 0. This clonotype originated in a human donor with alopecia areata. The chain recombines TRBV29-1 with TRBJ2-3; D remains unclear. Here the CDR3 reads CSVEDLADTQYF. The CDR3, as DNA: TGCAGCGTTGAGGACCTCGCAGATACGCAGTATTTT.